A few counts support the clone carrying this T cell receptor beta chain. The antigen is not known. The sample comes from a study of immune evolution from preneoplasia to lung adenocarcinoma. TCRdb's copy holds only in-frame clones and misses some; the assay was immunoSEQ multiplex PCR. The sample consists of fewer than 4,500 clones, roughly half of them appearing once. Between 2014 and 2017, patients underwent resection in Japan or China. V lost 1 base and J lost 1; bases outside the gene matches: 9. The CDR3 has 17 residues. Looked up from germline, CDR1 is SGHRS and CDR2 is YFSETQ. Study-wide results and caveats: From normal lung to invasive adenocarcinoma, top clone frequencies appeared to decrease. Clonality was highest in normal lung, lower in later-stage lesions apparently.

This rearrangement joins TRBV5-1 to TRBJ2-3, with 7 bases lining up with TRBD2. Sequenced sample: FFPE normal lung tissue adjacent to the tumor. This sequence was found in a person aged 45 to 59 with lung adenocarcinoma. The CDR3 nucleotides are TGCGCCAGCAGCTTGTACGCGGGAGTGGGCGGCACAGATACGCAGTATTTT. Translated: CASSLYAGVGGTDTQYF.